This TCR beta chain was sequenced for a study of cytomegalovirus exposure and HLA in healthy donors. Across the whole study: Most donors, 81% of more than 300 genotyped, fell in the Caucasian-associated ancestry cluster.

On this clone: Antigen: not known.

Both 60 Vbeta primers and 13 Jbeta primers went into the PCR. Assay: immunoSEQ multiplex PCR; the TCRdb copy retains only in-frame clones and omits some. The table lists around 200,000 clones, with 0.7% to 1% in the top ten. J lost 5 bases, V lost 3 bases, and 10 bases had no gene match. The CDR3 loop spans 15 amino acids. Germline lookup yields CDR1 MNHEY and CDR2 SMNVEV (reference sequence). General study findings and limits: One cluster of highly shared sequence variants probably arose as a sequencing artifact. It was reported that TCR beta sequences correctly inferred the HLA-A and HLA-B alleles for most subjects. Published work reported that the classifier diagnosed cytomegalovirus status with high specificity and sensitivity.

The receptor was isolated from a woman aged 18 to 35 in good health and CMV-seropositive. The chain combines TRBV27 with TRBJ2-7; the match to TRBD2 covers 7 bases. Sequencing was done on a sample of PBMCs. The CDR3 spells CASSFLGRSSNEQYF. The CDR3 DNA reads TGTGCCAGCAGTTTTCTCGGGAGGAGTTCGAACGAGCAGTACTTC.